These 2 T cell receptor beta chains came from one sample sequenced in a study of somatic mutations in cytotoxic T cells in rheumatoid arthritis. TCRdb keeps only in-frame clones here, not all; method: immunoSEQ multiplex PCR. The sample consists of about 23,000 clones, roughly 80% of them appearing once. Input material: CD8+ T cells sorted from blood. Every receptor here comes from an adult with rheumatoid arthritis.

The chain links TRBV4-3 to TRBJ1-5; D not certain. In germline, CDR1 is LGHNA, CDR2 YSLEER. V lost 0 bases and J 3 bases, leaving 12 bases between the germline ends. The CDR3 has 16 amino acids. Here the CDR3 reads CASSQDKLLDNQPQHF. CDR3 DNA sequence: TGCGCCAGCAGCCAAGACAAGTTATTAGACAATCAGCCCCAGCATTTT.

The V call is TRBV4-2, the J call TRBJ2-3; the match to TRBD2 covers 15 bases. With V trimmed by 1 base and J by 2 bases, 4 bases remained unmatched. This CDR3 has 18 amino acids. Germline CDR1 reads LGHNA; CDR2 reads YNFKEQ. The CDR3 DNA sequence: TGTGCCAGCAGCCAAGTGGGACTAGCGGGGGGCCCCACAGATACGCAGTATTTT. It is translated as CASSQVGLAGGPTDTQYF.